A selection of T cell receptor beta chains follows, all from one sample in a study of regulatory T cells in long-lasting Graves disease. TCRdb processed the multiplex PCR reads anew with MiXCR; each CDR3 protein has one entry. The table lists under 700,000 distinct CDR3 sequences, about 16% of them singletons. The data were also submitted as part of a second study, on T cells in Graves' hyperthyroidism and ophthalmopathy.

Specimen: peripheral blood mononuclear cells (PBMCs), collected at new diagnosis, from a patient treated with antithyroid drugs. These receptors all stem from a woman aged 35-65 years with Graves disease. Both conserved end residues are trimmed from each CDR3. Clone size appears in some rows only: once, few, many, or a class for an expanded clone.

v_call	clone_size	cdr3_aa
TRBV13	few	ASSSIVQGVTEAS
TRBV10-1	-	ASRADSTTGELF
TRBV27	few	ASSSLAGVNYEQY
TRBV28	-	ASRGTVNRGYT
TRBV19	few	ASSIAPLGQTQY
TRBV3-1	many	ASSQVPLILAGGYNEQF
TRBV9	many	ASSFTGTSAVEAF
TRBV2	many	ASTVSGNTEAF
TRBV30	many	AWNEGDGNQPQH
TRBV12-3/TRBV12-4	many	ASSFGLQPQH
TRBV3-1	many	ASSLTTYEQY
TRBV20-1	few	SAKYAGPGANVLT
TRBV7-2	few	ASSPLWFRDDNSPLH
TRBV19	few	ASTPGTGPYNEQF
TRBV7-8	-	ASTRGGGANVLT
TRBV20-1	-	SARDPRGGTDPSNTGELF
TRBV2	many	ASSLGGGKFNQPQH
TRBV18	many	ASSPEGVSPLH
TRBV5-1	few	ASSLGTGGLGETQY
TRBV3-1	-	ASSQSGQGSLSEKLF
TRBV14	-	ASSQGPSGVGYT
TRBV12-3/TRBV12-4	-	ASSLGGYEQC
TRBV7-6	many	ASSPLGQRESSYEQY
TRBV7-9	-	ASSLAGDSFQPQH
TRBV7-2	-	ASSPARIYEQY